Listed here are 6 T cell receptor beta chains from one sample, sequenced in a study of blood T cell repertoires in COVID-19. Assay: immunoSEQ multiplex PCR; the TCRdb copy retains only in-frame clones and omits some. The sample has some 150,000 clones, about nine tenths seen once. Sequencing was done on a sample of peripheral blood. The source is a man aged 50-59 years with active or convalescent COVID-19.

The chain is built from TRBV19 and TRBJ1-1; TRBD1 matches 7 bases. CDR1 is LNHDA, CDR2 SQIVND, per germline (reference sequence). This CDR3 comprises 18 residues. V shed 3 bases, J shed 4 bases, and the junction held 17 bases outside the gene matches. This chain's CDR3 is CASSITGQDWVRRTEAFF. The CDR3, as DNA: TGTGCCAGTAGTATTACTGGACAGGATTGGGTACGACGCACTGAAGCTTTCTTT.

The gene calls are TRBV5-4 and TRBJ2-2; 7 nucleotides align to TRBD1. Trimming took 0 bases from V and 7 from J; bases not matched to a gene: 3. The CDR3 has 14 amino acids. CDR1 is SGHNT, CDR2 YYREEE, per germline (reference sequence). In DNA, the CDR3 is TGTGCCAGCAGCTTGGGACAGGGAGACGGGGAGCTGTTTTTT. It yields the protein CASSLGQGDGELFF.

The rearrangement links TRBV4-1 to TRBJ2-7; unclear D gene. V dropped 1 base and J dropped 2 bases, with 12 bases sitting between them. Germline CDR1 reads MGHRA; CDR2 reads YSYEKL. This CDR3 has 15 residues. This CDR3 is CASSQVPIQTYEQYF. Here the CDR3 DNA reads TGCGCCAGCAGCCAAGTTCCGATCCAGACCTACGAGCAGTACTTC.

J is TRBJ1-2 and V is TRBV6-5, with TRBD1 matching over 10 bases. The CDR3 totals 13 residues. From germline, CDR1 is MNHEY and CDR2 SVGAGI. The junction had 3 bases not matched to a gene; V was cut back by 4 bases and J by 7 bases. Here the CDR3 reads CASSSRDRGGYTF. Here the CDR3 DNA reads TGTGCCAGCAGTTCCCGGGACAGGGGTGGCTACACCTTC.

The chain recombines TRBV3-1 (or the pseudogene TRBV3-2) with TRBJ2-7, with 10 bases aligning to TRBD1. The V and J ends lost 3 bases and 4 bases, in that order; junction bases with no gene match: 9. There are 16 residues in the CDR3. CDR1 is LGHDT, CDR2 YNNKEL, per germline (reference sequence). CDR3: CASSHTLGQGSYEQYF. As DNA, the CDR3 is TGTGCCAGCAGCCACACCCTGGGACAGGGGTCGTACGAGCAGTACTTC.

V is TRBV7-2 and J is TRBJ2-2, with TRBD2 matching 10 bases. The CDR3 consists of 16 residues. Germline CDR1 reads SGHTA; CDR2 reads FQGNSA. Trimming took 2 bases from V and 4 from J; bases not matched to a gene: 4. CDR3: CASSLRLAGATGELFF. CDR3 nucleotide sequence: TGTGCCAGCAGCTTAAGACTAGCGGGCGCCACCGGGGAGCTGTTTTTT.